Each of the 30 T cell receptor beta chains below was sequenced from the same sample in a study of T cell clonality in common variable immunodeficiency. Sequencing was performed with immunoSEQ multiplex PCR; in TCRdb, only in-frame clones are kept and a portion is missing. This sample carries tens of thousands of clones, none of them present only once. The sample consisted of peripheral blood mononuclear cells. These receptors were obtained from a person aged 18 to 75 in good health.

Partial CDR3 DNA: TGTGCCAGCAGCTTGGACAGATTGAACACTGAA. Its translation is CASSLDRLNTE. The whole CDR3 region reads CASSLDRLNTEAFF. The chain is built from TRBV7-2 and TRBJ1-1, with a possible D match to TRBD1 (6 bases). The read stops 3 residues short of the end of the CDR3; the missing end is completed from the germline J gene. V gave up 3 bases and J gave up 0 bases, with 8 bases separating them. CDR1 and CDR2 from the germline V gene are SGHTA and FQGNSA. There are 14 residues in the CDR3. Complete variable domain (other parts from reference TRBV7-2 and TRBJ1-1): GAGVSQSPSNKVTEKGKDVELRCDPISGHTALYWYRQSLGQGLEFLIYFQGNSAPDKSGLPSDRFSAERTGGSVSTLTIQRTQQEDSAVYLCASSLDRLNTEAFFGQGTRLTVV.

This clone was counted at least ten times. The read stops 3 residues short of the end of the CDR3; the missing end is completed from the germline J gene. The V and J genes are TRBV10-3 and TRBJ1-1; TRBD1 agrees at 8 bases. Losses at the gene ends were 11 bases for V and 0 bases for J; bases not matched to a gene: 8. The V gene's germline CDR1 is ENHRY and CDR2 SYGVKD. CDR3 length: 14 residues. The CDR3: CAAQGAGMNTEAFF. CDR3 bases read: TGTGCCGCGCAGGGGGCGGGGATGAACACTGAA.

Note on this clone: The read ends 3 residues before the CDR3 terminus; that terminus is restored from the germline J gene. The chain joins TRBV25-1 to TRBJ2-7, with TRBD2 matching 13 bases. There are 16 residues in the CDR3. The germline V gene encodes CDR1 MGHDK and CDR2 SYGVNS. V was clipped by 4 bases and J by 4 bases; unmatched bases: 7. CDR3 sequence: CASSADGLAGVYEQYF. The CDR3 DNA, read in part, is TGTGCCAGCAGTGCAGACGGACTAGCGGGAGTTTACGAG.

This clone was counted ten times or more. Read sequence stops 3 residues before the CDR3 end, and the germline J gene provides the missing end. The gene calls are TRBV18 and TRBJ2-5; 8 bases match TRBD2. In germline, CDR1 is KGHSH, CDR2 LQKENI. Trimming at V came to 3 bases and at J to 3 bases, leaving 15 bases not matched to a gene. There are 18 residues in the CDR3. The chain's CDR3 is CASSPPRGTAGEKETQYF. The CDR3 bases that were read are TGTGCCAGCTCACCCCCTCGAGGCACAGCGGGAGAAAAAGAGACC.

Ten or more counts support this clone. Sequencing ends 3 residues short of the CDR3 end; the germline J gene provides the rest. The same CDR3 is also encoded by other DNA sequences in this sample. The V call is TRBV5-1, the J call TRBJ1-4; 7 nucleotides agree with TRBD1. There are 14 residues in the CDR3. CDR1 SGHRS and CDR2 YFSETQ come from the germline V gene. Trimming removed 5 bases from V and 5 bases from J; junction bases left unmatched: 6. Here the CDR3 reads CASSSGQENEKLFF. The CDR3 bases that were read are TGCGCCAGCAGTTCTGGACAGGAAAATGAAAAA.

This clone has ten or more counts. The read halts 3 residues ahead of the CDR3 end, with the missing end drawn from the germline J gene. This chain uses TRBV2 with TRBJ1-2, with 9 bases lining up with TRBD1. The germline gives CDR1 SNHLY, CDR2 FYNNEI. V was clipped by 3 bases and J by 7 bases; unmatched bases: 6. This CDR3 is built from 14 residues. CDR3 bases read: TGTGCCAGCAGTGACACGACAGGGGGTCGTGGC. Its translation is CASSDTTGGRG. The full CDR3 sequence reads CASSDTTGGRGYTF.

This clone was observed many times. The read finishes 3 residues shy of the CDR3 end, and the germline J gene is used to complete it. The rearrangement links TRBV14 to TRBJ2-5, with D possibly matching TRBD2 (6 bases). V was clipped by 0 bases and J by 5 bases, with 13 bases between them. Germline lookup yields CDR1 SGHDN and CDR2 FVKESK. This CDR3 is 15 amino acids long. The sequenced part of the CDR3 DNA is TGTGCCAGCAGCCAAGAGGAGGGTGAGGAGGAGACC. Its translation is CASSQEEGEEET. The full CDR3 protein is CASSQEEGEEETQYF.

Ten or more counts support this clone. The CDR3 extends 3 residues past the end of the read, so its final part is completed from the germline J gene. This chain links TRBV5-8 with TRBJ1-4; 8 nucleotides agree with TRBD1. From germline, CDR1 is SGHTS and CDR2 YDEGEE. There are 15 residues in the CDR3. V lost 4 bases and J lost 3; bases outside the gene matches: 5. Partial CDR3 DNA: TGTGCCAGCAGCATTGGACAGGGCGCTAATGAAAAA. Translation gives CASSIGQGANEK. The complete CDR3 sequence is CASSIGQGANEKLFF.

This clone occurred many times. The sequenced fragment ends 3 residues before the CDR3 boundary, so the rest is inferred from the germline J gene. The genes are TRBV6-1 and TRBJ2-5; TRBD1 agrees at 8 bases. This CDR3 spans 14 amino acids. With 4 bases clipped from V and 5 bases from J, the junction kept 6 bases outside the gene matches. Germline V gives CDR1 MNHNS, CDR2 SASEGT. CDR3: CASSVSRDRETQYF. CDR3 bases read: TGTGCCAGCAGTGTTTCGCGGGACAGGGAGACC.

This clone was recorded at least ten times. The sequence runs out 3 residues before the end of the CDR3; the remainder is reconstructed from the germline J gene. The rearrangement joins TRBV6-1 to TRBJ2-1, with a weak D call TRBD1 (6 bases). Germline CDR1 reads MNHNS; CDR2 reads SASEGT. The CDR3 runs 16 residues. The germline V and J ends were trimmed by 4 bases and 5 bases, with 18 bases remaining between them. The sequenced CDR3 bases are TGTGCCAGCAGTGTACGGCCAGGGGACCAGGACAATGAG. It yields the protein CASSVRPGDQDNE. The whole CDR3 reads CASSVRPGDQDNEQFF.

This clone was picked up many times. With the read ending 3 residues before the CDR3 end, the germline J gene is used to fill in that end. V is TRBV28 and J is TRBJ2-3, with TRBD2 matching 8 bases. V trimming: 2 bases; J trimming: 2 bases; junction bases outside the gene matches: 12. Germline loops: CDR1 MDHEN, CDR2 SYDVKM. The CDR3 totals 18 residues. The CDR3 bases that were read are TGTGCCAGCAGTTTAGAGGTCACTAGCGGTACCCTCACAGATACG. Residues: CASSLEVTSGTLTDT. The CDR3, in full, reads CASSLEVTSGTLTDTQYF.

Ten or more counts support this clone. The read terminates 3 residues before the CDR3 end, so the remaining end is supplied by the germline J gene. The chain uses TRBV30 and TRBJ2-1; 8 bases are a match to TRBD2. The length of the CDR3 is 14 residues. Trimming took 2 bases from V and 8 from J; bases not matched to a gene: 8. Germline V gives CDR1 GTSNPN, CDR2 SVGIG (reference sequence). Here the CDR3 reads CAWSTAGAIDEQFF. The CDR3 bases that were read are TGTGCCTGGAGTACAGCGGGAGCGATCGATGAG.

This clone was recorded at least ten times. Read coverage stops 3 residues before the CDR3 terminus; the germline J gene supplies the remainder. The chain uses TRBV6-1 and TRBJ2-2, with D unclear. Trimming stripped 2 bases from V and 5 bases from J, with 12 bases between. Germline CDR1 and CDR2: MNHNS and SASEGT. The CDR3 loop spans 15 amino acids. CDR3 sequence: CASSEYHTGTGELFF. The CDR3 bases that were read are TGTGCCAGCAGTGAATACCATACGGGTACCGGGGAG.

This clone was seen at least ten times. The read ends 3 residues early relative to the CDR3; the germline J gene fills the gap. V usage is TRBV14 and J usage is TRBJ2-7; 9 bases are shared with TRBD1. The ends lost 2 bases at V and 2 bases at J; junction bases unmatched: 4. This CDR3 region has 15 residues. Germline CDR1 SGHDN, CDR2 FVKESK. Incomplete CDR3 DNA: TGTGCCAGCAGCCAATCCGGGACAGGGACCTACGAG. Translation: CASSQSGTGTYE. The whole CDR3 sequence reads CASSQSGTGTYEQYF.

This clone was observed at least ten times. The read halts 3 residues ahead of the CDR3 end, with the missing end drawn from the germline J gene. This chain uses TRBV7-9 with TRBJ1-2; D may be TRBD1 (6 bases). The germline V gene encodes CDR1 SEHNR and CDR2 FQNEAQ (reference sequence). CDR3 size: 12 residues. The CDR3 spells CASSLVGQGYTF. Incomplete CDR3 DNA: TGTGCCAGCAGCTTAGTAGGACAGGGC.

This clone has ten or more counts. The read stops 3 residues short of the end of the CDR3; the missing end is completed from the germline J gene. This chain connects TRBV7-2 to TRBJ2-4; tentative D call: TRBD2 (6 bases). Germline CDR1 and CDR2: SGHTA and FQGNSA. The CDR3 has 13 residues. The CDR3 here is CASSFPPGLIQYF. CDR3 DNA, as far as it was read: TGTGCCAGCAGCTTCCCTCCGGGACTTATT.

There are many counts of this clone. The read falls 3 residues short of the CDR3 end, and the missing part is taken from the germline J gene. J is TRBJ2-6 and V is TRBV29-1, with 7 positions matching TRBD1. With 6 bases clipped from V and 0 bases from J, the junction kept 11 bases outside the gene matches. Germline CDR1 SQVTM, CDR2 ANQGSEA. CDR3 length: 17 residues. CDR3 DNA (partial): TGCAGCGTGAGGGCCGGGACAGATCTCTCTGGGGCCAACGTC. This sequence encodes CSVRAGTDLSGANV. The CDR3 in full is CSVRAGTDLSGANVLTF.

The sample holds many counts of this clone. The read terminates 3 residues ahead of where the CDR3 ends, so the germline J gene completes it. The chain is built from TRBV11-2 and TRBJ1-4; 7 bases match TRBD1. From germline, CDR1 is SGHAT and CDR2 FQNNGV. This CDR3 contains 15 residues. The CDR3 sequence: CASSGDGTVYKELFF. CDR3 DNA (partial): TGTGCCAGCAGCGGTGACGGGACAGTTTATAAAGAA.

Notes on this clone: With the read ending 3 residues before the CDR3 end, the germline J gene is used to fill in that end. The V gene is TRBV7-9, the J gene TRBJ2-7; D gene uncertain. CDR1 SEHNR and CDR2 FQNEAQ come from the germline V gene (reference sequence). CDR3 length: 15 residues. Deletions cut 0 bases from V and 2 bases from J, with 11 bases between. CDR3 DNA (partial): TGTGCCAGCAGCTTAGCCGGCAGGCCGCCCTACGAG. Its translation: CASSLAGRPPYE. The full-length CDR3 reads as CASSLAGRPPYEQYF.

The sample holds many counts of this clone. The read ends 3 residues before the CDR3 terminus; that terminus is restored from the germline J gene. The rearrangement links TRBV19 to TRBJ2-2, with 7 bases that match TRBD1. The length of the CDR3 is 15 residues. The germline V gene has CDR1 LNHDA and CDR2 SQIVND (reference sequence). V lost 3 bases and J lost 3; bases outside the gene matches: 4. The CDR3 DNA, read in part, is TGTGCCAGTAGTATCCCCGGGACAGACACCGGGGAG. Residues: CASSIPGTDTGE. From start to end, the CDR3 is CASSIPGTDTGELFF.

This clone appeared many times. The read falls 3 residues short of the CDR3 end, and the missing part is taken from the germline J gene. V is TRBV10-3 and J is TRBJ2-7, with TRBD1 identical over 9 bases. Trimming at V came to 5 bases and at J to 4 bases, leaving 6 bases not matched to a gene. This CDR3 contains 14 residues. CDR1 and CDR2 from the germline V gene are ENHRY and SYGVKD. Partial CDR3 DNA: TGTGCCATCAGTCCTGGACAGGGGTTTTACGAG. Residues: CAISPGQGFYE. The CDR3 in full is CAISPGQGFYEQYF.

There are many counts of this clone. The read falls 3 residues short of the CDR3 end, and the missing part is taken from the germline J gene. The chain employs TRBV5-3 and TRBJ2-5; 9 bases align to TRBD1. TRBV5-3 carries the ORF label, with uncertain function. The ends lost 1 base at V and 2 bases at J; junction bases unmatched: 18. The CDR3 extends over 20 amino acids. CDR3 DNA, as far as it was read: TGTGCCAGAAGCTTGTCCCGGGACAGGGAAAGAACACCGCAACAAGAGACC. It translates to CARSLSRDRERTPQQET. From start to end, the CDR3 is CARSLSRDRERTPQQETQYF.

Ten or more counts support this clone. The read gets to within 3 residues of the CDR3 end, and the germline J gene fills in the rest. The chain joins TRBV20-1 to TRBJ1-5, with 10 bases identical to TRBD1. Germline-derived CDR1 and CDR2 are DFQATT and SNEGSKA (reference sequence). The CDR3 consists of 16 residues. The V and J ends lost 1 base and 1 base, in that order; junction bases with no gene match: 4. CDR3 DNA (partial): TGCAGTGCTAGAGTCTGGGACAGGGGAAGCAATCAGCCC. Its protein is CSARVWDRGSNQP. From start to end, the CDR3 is CSARVWDRGSNQPQHF.

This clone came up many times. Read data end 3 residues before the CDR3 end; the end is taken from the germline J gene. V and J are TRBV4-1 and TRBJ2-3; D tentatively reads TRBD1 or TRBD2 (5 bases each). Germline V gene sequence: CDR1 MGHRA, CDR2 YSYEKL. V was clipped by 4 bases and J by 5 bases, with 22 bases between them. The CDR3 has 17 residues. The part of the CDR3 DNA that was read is TGCGCCAGCAGCCCACAAACCCAGGGAGTATTTCAAGATACG. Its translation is CASSPQTQGVFQDT. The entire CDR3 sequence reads CASSPQTQGVFQDTQYF.

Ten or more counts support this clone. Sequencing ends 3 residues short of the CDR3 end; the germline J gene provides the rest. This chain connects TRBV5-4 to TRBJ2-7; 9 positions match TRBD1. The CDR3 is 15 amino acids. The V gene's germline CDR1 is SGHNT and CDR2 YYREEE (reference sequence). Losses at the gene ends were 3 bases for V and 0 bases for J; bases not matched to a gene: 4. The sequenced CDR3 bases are TGTGCCAGCAGCTCGGACAGGGGCCCCTCCTACGAG. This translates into CASSSDRGPSYE. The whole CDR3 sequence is CASSSDRGPSYEQYF.

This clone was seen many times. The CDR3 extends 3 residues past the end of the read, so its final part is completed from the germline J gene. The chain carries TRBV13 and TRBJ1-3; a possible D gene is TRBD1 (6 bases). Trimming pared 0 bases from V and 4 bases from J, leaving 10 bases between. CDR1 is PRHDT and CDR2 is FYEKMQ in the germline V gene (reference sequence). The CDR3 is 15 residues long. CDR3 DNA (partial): TGTGCCAGCAGCTTAGGTGGGGGCGCAGGAAACACC. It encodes CASSLGGGAGNT. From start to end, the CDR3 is CASSLGGGAGNTIYF.

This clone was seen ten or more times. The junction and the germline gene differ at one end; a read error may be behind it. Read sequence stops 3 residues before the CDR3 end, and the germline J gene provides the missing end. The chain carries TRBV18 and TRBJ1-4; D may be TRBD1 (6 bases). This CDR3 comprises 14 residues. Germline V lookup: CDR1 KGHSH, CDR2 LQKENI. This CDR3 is CASPPQGSNEKLFF. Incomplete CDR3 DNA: TGTGCCAGCCCACCACAGGGTAGTAATGAAAAA. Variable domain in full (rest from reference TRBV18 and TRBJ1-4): NAGVMQNPRHLVRRRGQEARLRCSPMKGHSHVYWYRQLPEEGLKFMVYLQKENIIDESGMPKERFSAEFPKEGPSILRIQQVVRGDSAAYFCASPPQGSNEKLFFGSGTQLSVL.

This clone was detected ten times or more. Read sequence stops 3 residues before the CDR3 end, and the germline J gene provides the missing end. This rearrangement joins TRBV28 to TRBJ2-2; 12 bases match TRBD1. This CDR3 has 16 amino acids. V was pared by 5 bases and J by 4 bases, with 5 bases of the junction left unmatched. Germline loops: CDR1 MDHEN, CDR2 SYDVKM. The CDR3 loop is CASSLPGQGATGELFF. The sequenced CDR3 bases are TGTGCCAGCAGTCTTCCGGGACAGGGGGCCACCGGGGAG. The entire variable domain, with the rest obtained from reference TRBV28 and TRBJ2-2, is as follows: DVKVTQSSRYLVKRTGEKVFLECVQDMDHENMFWYRQDPGLGLRLIYFSYDVKMKEKGDIPEGYSVSREKKERFSLILESASTNQTSMYLCASSLPGQGATGELFFGEGSRLTVL.

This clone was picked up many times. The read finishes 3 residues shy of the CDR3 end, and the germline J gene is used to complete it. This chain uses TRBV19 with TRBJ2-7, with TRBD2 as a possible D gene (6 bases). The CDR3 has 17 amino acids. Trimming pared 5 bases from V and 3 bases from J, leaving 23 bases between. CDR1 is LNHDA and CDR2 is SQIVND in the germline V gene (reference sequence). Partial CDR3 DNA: TGTGCCAGTAGTGTCGGGGGTGTGGGGGGAATAGACTACGAG. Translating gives CASSVGGVGGIDYE. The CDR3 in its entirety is CASSVGGVGGIDYEQYF.

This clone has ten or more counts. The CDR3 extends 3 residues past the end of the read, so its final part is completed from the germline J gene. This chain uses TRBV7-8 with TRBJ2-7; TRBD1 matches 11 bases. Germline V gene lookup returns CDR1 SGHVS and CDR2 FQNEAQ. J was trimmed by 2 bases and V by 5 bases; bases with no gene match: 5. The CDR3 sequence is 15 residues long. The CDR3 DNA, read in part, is TGTGCCAGCAGCGTCGGGACAGGGGGAACCTACGAG. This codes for CASSVGTGGTYE. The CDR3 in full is CASSVGTGGTYEQYF.